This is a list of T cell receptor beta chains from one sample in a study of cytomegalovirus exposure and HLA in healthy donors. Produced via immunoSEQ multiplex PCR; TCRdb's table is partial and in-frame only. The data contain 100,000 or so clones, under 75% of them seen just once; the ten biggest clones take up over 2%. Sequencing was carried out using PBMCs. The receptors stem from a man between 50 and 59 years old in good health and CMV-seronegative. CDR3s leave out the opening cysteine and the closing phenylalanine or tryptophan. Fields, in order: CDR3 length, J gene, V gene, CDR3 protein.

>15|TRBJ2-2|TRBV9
ASSVGQLAGVAGELF
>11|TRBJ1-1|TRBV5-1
ASSFAGGTEAF
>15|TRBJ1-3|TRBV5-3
ARSLLGQGSSGNTIY
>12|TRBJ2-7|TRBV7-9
ASSPSGGTDEQY
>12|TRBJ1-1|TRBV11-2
ASSLGEGDTEAF
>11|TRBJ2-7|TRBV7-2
ASSSATVYEQY
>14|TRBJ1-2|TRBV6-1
ASSARQGAIRGGYT
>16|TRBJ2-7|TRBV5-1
ASSLDLGSRERIYEQY
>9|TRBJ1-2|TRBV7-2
VVIGNYGYT
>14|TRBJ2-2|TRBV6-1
ASSERTGRYTGELF
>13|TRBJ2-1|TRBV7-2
ASSSRGLAHNEQF
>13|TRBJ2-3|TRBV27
ASRALGGSADTQY
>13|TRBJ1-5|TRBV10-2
ASRETGDSNQPQH
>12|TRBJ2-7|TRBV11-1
ASSLSRGRNEQY
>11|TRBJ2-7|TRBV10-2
ASTLATAYEQY
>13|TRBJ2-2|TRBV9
ASSVAGRVAGELF
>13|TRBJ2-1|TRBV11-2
ASSLGGSSYNEQF
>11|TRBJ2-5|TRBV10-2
ASTGSIRETQY
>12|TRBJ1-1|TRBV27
ASSLTQGRTEAF
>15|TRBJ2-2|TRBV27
ASSITLAGANTGELF
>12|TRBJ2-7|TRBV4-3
ASSPGTHSYEQY
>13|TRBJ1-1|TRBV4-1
ASSLREQGGTEAF
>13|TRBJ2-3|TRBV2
ASRRSGLLLYTQY
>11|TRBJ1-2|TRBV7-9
ASSLGEMRGYT
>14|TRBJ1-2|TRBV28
ASRLGSVEGNYGYT
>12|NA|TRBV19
ASSRSGGVYEQY
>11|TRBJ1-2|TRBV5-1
ASSYRQGIGYT
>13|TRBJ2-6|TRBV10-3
AISAGGPGANVLT
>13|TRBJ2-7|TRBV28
ASTGTSGTPYEQY